The 28 T cell receptor beta chains listed next were all sequenced from one sample in a study of blood T cell repertoires in COVID-19. Method: immunoSEQ multiplex PCR; TCRdb's copy keeps in-frame clones and lacks some. Here the sample spans under 150,000 clones, more than 70% being singletons. Sample: peripheral blood. Every receptor here comes from a human donor in a cohort sampled during active COVID-19.

The chain employs TRBV19 and TRBJ1-6; D not certain. Germline-derived CDR1 and CDR2 are LNHDA and SQIVND (reference sequence). Between the trimmed V and J ends, which lost 5 bases and 16 bases, there was a span of 21 bases. The CDR3 covers 14 residues. The CDR3 bases are TGTGCCAGTAGTGTGGGGAGATATCAGGACCAACTCCACTTT. Translating it yields CASSVGRYQDQLHF. The whole variable domain, remainder taken from reference TRBV19 and TRBJ1-6, is DGGITQSPKYLFRKEGQNVTLSCEQNLNHDAMYWYRQDPGQGLRLIYYSQIVNDFQKGDIAEGYSVSREKKESFPLTVTSAQKNPTAFYLCASSVGRYQDQLHFGNGTRLTVT.

J is TRBJ2-3 and V is TRBV12-1; the listed D gene, TRBD1, was not tested against the DNA. TRBV12-1 is a documented pseudogene. The CDR3 has 14 amino acids. The DNA for the CDR3 is TGTGCCAGCAGCCGGACATCGTGGACAGATACGCAGTATTTT. Translating it yields CASSRTSWTDTQYF.

The V call is TRBV7-2, the J call TRBJ2-2; 12 bases line up with TRBD2. CDR1 and CDR2 from the germline V gene are SGHTA and FQGNSA. The junction had 7 bases not matched to a gene; V was cut back by 2 bases and J by 6 bases. This CDR3 is 17 amino acids long. The CDR3 is CASSLRRLAGGAGELFF. CDR3 bases: TGTGCCAGCAGCTTAAGGAGGCTAGCGGGAGGGGCCGGGGAGCTGTTTTTT.

V usage is TRBV7-2 and J usage is TRBJ2-1; TRBD2 is a possible D gene (6 bases). Trimming took 3 bases from V and 9 from J, leaving 12 bases between them. Per the germline V gene, CDR1 is SGHTA and CDR2 is FQGNSA. This CDR3 region has 13 residues. The CDR3, as DNA: TGTGCCAGCAGCTTGACGGGGGTTAGTGAGCAGTTCTTC. This translates into CASSLTGVSEQFF.

This clone was picked up one time. The chain uses TRBV4-3 and TRBJ2-3; TRBD1 matches at 10 bases. CDR1 LGHNA and CDR2 YSLEER come from the germline V gene. The CDR3 is 17 amino acids. The V segment lost 0 bases and the J segment 7 bases; nucleotides outside the gene matches: 10. The DNA for the CDR3 is TGCGCCAGCAGCCAAGACGGTAGGGGACAGGGGCGGAATACGCAGTATTTT. Translated, it gives CASSQDGRGQGRNTQYF.

This sequence joins TRBV28 and TRBJ1-4, with a weak D call TRBD1 (5 bases). Trimming left V 6 bases short and J 6 bases short, with 14 bases between. The CDR3 consists of 14 residues. The germline V gene encodes CDR1 MDHEN and CDR2 SYDVKM. For the CDR3, the DNA is TGTGCCAGCAGCCAAACAGGAGTTTATGAAAAACTGTTTTTT. It is translated as CASSQTGVYEKLFF.

The chain combines TRBV29-1 with TRBJ1-1; the D is unclear. The CDR3 sequence is 12 residues long. The germline gives CDR1 SQVTM, CDR2 ANQGSEA. V was trimmed by 8 bases and J by 1 base, leaving 11 bases between them. The CDR3 sequence: CSPRRENTEAFF. The CDR3 DNA reads TGCAGCCCCAGGAGGGAGAACACTGAAGCTTTCTTT.

There are a few counts of this clone. This rearrangement joins TRBV19 to TRBJ1-2; TRBD1 matches at 9 bases. Trimming cost V 5 bases and J 5 bases; bases outside gene matches: 9. The CDR3 has 15 amino acids. Per the germline V gene, CDR1 is LNHDA and CDR2 is SQIVND (reference sequence). CDR3 loop: CASSFPDRGRYGYTF. The CDR3 coding sequence is TGTGCCAGTAGTTTCCCGGACAGGGGCAGATATGGCTACACCTTC.

V usage is TRBV25-1 and J usage is TRBJ2-5, with D possibly matching TRBD1 (6 bases). The germline CDR1 and CDR2 sequences are MGHDK and SYGVNS. V dropped 3 bases and J dropped 5 bases, with 16 bases sitting between them. The CDR3 covers 15 residues. The CDR3 region has the DNA TGTGCCAGCAGTGAGGCTACAGGGTTTAGGGAGACCCAGTACTTC. It is translated as CASSEATGFRETQYF.

The CDR3 sequence is CASSRGGADTQYF. For the CDR3, the DNA is TGCGCCAGCAGCCGGGGGGGCGCAGATACGCAGTATTTT. V gene TRBV5-1 combines with J gene TRBJ2-3, with 8 bases lining up with TRBD2. V was clipped by 4 bases and J by 4 bases; unmatched bases: 2. From germline, CDR1 is SGHRS and CDR2 YFSETQ. This CDR3 contains 13 residues. Full variable domain (outside the CDR3, taken from reference TRBV5-1 and TRBJ2-3): KAGVTQTPRYLIKTRGQQVTLSCSPISGHRSVSWYQQTPGQGLQFLFEYFSETQRNKGNFPGRFSGRQFSNSRSEMNVSTLELGDSALYLCASSRGGADTQYFGPGTRLTVL.

The chain is built from TRBV25-1 and TRBJ2-3; TRBD2 aligns across 11 bases. CDR1 is MGHDK, CDR2 SYGVNS, per germline. V shed 6 bases, J shed 0 bases, and the junction held 11 bases outside the gene matches. The CDR3 loop spans 18 amino acids. DNA for the CDR3: TGTGCCAGCAGAAGTACTAGCGGGAGTAGTCCTAGCACAGATACGCAGTATTTT. Protein product: CASRSTSGSSPSTDTQYF. The whole variable domain, remainder taken from reference TRBV25-1 and TRBJ2-3, is EADIYQTPRYLVIGTGKKITLECSQTMGHDKMYWYQQDPGMELHLIHYSYGVNSTEKGDLSSESTVSRIRTEHFPLTLESARPSHTSQYLCASRSTSGSSPSTDTQYFGPGTRLTVL.

V is TRBV5-8 and J is TRBJ2-7; 9 bases are a match to TRBD1. V dropped 0 bases and J dropped 7; count of bases not matched to a gene: 5. Looked up from germline, CDR1 is SGHTS and CDR2 is YDEGEE. The CDR3 runs 14 residues. CDR3 sequence reads: CASSLVQGAREQYF. CDR3 in DNA: TGTGCCAGCAGCTTGGTACAGGGGGCGCGTGAGCAGTACTTC.

V gene TRBV7-2 combines with J gene TRBJ2-5, with TRBD1 matching 9 bases. The CDR3 length is 14 residues. CDR1 and CDR2 (germline): SGHTA, FQGNSA. The J segment lost 5 bases and the V segment lost 0 bases, leaving 1 base of the junction unmatched. CDR3 sequence reads: CASSLAGQGETQYF. In nucleotides, the CDR3 is TGTGCCAGCAGCTTAGCCGGACAGGGGGAGACCCAGTACTTC.

This clone was seen a single time. The V gene is TRBV7-9, the J gene TRBJ2-7; 9 bases fit TRBD2. Trimming cost V 2 bases and J 6 bases; bases outside gene matches: 5. This CDR3 contains 14 residues. Germline V gives CDR1 SEHNR, CDR2 FQNEAQ (reference sequence). The CDR3 region is CASSLSLAGSEQYF. The CDR3 region has the DNA TGTGCCAGCAGCTTATCGCTAGCGGGAAGCGAGCAGTACTTC.

The table lists this clone with a count of one. A read error may produce the germline difference seen at one junction end. The rearrangement joins TRBV7-3 to TRBJ2-5; the match to TRBD2 covers 10 bases. The CDR3 has 15 residues. The germline gives CDR1 SGHTA, CDR2 FQGTGA. The CDR3 protein is CASTLAGGPQETQYF. The CDR3 DNA reads TGTGCCAGCACCTTAGCGGGAGGCCCTCAAGAGACCCAGTACTTC.

This sequence joins TRBV14 and TRBJ2-5; D perhaps matches TRBD2 (5 bases). The germline V gene has CDR1 SGHDN and CDR2 FVKESK. V shed 5 bases and J shed 5 bases, with 12 bases lying between them. There are 13 residues in the CDR3. The DNA for the CDR3 is TGTGCCAGCAGCGCAGGAGGTCAGGAGACCCAGTACTTC. This codes for CASSAGGQETQYF.

This sequence joins TRBV28 and TRBJ1-5; 7 nucleotides line up with TRBD1. CDR3 length equals 14 residues. Germline CDR1 MDHEN, CDR2 SYDVKM. J was trimmed by 3 bases and V by 6 bases; bases with no gene match: 5. The CDR3 DNA is TGTGCCAGCAGGCGGGACAGATTCAATCAGCCCCAGCATTTT. Translation: CASRRDRFNQPQHF.

The genes are TRBV5-4 and TRBJ2-3, with TRBD2 matching 7 bases. Germline lookup yields CDR1 SGHNT and CDR2 YYREEE (reference sequence). Losses at the gene ends were 5 bases for V and 4 bases for J; bases not matched to a gene: 10. The CDR3 consists of 15 residues. The CDR3 region is CASRPGLVRSDTQYF. CDR3 coding DNA: TGTGCCAGCAGACCCGGACTAGTTCGGTCAGATACGCAGTATTTT.

This chain connects TRBV18 to TRBJ2-3, with D perhaps matching TRBD2 (6 bases). This CDR3 comprises 16 residues. CDR1 KGHSH and CDR2 LQKENI come from the germline V gene. V was clipped by 3 bases and J by 0 bases, with 13 bases between them. The CDR3 sequence is CASSPRRVTSTDTQYF. The CDR3 nucleotides are TGTGCCAGCTCACCGAGGAGGGTAACTAGCACAGATACGCAGTATTTT.

The chain is built from TRBV7-2 and TRBJ2-3; D uncertain. This CDR3 spans 14 amino acids. CDR1 is SGHTA and CDR2 is FQGNSA in the germline V gene. V was trimmed by 2 bases and J by 5 bases, leaving 11 bases between them. Written as DNA, the CDR3 is TGTGCCAGCAGCTTAAGGAGAACGGTAGATACGCAGTATTTT. Its translation: CASSLRRTVDTQYF.

The genes are TRBV27 and TRBJ1-2; 7 bases line up with TRBD1. Per germline, CDR1 MNHEY and CDR2 SMNVEV (reference sequence). The CDR3 totals 15 residues. V shed 8 bases, J shed 3 bases, and the junction held 12 bases outside the gene matches. The CDR3 DNA is TGTGCCAGCGGGATGTTACAGGGGTCAGACTATGGCTACACCTTC. Translating gives CASGMLQGSDYGYTF.

The V and J genes are TRBV7-3 and TRBJ2-1; 10 nucleotides align to TRBD2. CDR1 is SGHTA and CDR2 is FQGTGA in the germline V gene. The CDR3 has 15 amino acids. V was pared by 3 bases and J by 4 bases, with 3 bases of the junction left unmatched. The CDR3 is CASSFRTSGYNEQFF. CDR3 coding DNA: TGTGCCAGCAGCTTTAGGACTAGCGGATACAATGAGCAGTTCTTC.

The genes are TRBV21-1 and TRBJ1-4. TRBV21-1 is a pseudogene locus. The CDR3 loop spans 15 amino acids. Here the CDR3 reads CASSAAVGGVEKLFF. Written as DNA, the CDR3 is TGTGCCAGCAGCGCCGCTGTTGGCGGCGTTGAAAAACTGTTTTTT.

The V and J genes are TRBV7-3 and TRBJ2-5; D is perhaps TRBD2 (5 bases). The CDR3 contains 14 residues. V was shortened by 0 bases and J by 5 bases, with 10 bases between the two germline ends. CDR1 is SGHTA and CDR2 is FQGTGA in the germline V gene. The CDR3 is CASSLTQGSETQYF. The CDR3 DNA reads as TGTGCCAGCAGCTTAACTCAAGGGAGCGAGACCCAGTACTTC.

This clone was seen a few times. The chain employs TRBV6-6 and TRBJ2-1; TRBD1 agrees at 8 bases. Looked up from germline, CDR1 is MNHNY and CDR2 is SVGAGI (reference sequence). The CDR3 sequence is 18 residues long. The trim removed 5 bases at V and 5 bases at J, leaving 17 bases unmatched. CDR3 sequence: CASSPWGTGGSSDNEQFF. CDR3 nucleotide sequence: TGTGCCAGCAGTCCATGGGGCACAGGGGGTAGTTCGGACAATGAGCAGTTCTTC.

V and J are TRBV19 and TRBJ1-5, with 7 nucleotides matching TRBD1. The CDR3 is made up of 15 amino acids. Unmatched junction bases numbered 8, after V lost 3 bases and J lost 6 bases. The germline CDR1 and CDR2 sequences are LNHDA and SQIVND (reference sequence). The CDR3 nucleotides are TGTGCCAGTAGTATGGACAGGATCGGTGTTCAGCCCCAGCATTTT. Translation gives CASSMDRIGVQPQHF.

The chain combines TRBV6-5 with TRBJ2-3; tentatively, D is TRBD2 (6 bases). This CDR3 is built from 16 residues. CDR1 MNHEY and CDR2 SVGAGI come from the germline V gene. Between the trimmed V and J ends, which lost 4 bases and 6 bases, there was a span of 20 bases. CDR3 coding DNA: TGTGCCAGCAGTTGGGACTCCGAACCGAAGGGGGATACGCAGTATTTT. Residues: CASSWDSEPKGDTQYF.

The chain carries TRBV28 and TRBJ2-3, with TRBD1 matching over 7 bases. The CDR3 spans 17 residues. Per the germline V gene, CDR1 is MDHEN and CDR2 is SYDVKM. With V trimmed by 4 bases and J by 3 bases, 13 bases remained unmatched. For the CDR3, the DNA is TGTGCCAGCAGTTCTCGACAGGGCGCAGGGGAAACAGATACGCAGTATTTT. Translated, it gives CASSSRQGAGETDTQYF.